A selection of T cell receptor beta chains follows, all from one sample in a study of blood T cell repertoires in COVID-19. Profiling relied on immunoSEQ multiplex PCR, and the TCRdb table lists in-frame clones only, not all of them. Among approximately 200,000 clones listed, roughly 85% were seen once. Sequenced material: peripheral blood. The receptors stem from a human donor with active or convalescent COVID-19. The donor label of this sample is uncertain. The CDR3 runs from the conserved cysteine through the conserved F or W. Each record gives: D gene, J gene, V gene, clone size, CDR3 DNA, CDR3 protein. A D gene is named only where the DNA matches it firmly. Size is stated for part of the rows, as once, few or many counts, or as a class when the clone is expanded.

TRBD2	TRBJ2-7	TRBV27	.	TGTGCCAGCAGTGTCCTTATAGCCGATTATTGGCTAGCGGGAGCGGACTACGAGCAGTACTTC	CASSVLIADYWLAGADYEQYF
TRBD1	TRBJ1-2	TRBV30	.	TGTGCCTGGAGTGTAGGGACAGGGAATGGCTACACCTTC	CAWSVGTGNGYTF
.	TRBJ2-5	TRBV2	.	TGTGCCAGCAGTGAAGGGGGGCCAGAGACCCAGTACTTC	CASSEGGPETQYF
TRBD2	TRBJ2-3	TRBV7-2	.	TGTGCCAGCAGGCTAGCTAGCGGGGGGGCCCCAGATACGCAGTATTTT	CASRLASGGAPDTQYF
TRBD1	TRBJ1-1	TRBV12-3/TRBV12-4	.	TGTGCCAGCAGTTTGTCTCTCGGGACAGGAGCTTTCTTT	CASSLSLGTGAFF
.	TRBJ1-3	TRBV7-9	.	TGTGCCAGCAGCCCGTCGAGTCGTCCGCCAACTGGAAACACCATATATTTT	CASSPSSRPPTGNTIYF
.	TRBJ2-5	TRBV18	.	TGTGCCAGCTCACCTATACAGGGAGTACAAGAGACCCAGTACTTC	CASSPIQGVQETQYF
TRBD1	TRBJ2-1	TRBV4-1	.	TGCGCCAGCAGCCACCCGGGACAGGTGATCGGCAATGAGCAGTTCTTC	CASSHPGQVIGNEQFF
.	TRBJ2-1	TRBV24-1	.	TGTGCCACCAGTGATGTTTACGCGAGGGCAGGGGACAATGAGCAGTTCTTC	CATSDVYARAGDNEQFF
TRBD1	TRBJ2-7	TRBV7-9	once	TGTGCCAGCAGCCGACGCCGCGGACAGGGGGAGGACGAGCAGTACTTC	CASSRRRGQGEDEQYF
TRBD1	TRBJ2-7	TRBV2	.	TGTGCCAGCAGCGCCGGACAGGGATCCTACGAGCAGTACTTC	CASSAGQGSYEQYF
.	TRBJ2-1	TRBV5-4	.	TGTGCCAGCCGGGACTTCTACAATGAGCAGTTCTTC	CASRDFYNEQFF
.	TRBJ1-1	TRBV27	.	TGTGCCAGCAGTTCCCTCCTCACAGGGAACACTGAAGCTTTCTTT	CASSSLLTGNTEAFF
.	TRBJ1-1	TRBV30	.	TGTGCCTGGAGTTTAAGGCCGAGGGAAGCTTTCTTT	CAWSLRPREAFF
TRBD2	TRBJ2-3	TRBV3-1/TRBV3-2	.	TGTGCCAGCAGCCAAGGTTCTCTAGCGGGAGGGGCCCAGTATTTT	CASSQGSLAGGAQYF
.	TRBJ1-1	TRBV5-6	.	TGTGCCAGCAGCTTGGGACAGATCACTGAAGCTTTCTTT	CASSLGQITEAFF
.	TRBJ1-2	TRBV30	once	TGTGCCTGCTCCTACTCCCCCTACTATGGCTACACCTTC	CACSYSPYYGYTF
.	TRBJ2-1	TRBV3-1/TRBV3-2	few	TGTGCCAGCACAGAAAAGCGAGACGCCAATGAGCAGTTCTTC	CASTEKRDANEQFF
TRBD1	TRBJ2-5	TRBV5-1	.	TGCGCCAGCAGCTCAAGAGGCGACAGGGAAGAGACCCAGTACTTC	CASSSRGDREETQYF
TRBD2	TRBJ2-3	TRBV24-1	.	TGTGCCACCAGTGATGACCCTAGCGGGGGGGATACGCAGTATTTT	CATSDDPSGGDTQYF
.	TRBJ2-3	TRBV2	.	TGTGCCAGCGGCCGCCTTCTCGGGGGGCCGGGTACGCAGTATTTT	CASGRLLGGPGTQYF
.	TRBJ2-7	TRBV29-1	.	TGCAGCGTTGAGGGTGGCAGGTCGGGGGAGCAGTACTTC	CSVEGGRSGEQYF
TRBD1	TRBJ1-2	TRBV29-1	few	TGCAGCGTTGAAGATTCTCGGACAGGGACCTATGGCTACACCTTC	CSVEDSRTGTYGYTF
.	TRBJ2-7	TRBV28	.	TGTGCCAGCAGCGCATTAAGTGGTAACTACAACTACGAGCAGTACTTC	CASSALSGNYNYEQYF
.	TRBJ2-7	TRBV20-1	.	TGCAGTGCTAGTTATCCTGGAGGCTCCTACGAGCAGTACTTC	CSASYPGGSYEQYF
TRBD2	TRBJ2-1	TRBV27	once	TGTGCCAGCAGTTTCCGGGTACTAGCGGGGCACAATGAGCAGTTCTTC	CASSFRVLAGHNEQFF
.	TRBJ2-7	TRBV6-5	.	TGTGCCAGCAGTTATACAGGGCCCCACGAGCAGTACTTC	CASSYTGPHEQYF
TRBD2	TRBJ2-7	TRBV3-1/TRBV3-2	.	TGTGCCAGCAGCACCCCTGGAGTAGCGGGGGATAGCTCCTACGAGCAGTACTTC	CASSTPGVAGDSSYEQYF
TRBD2	TRBJ2-2	TRBV10-1	many	TGCGCCAGCAGCACCGGACTAGCGGGAGGCGAGGACACCGGGGAGCTGTTTTTT	CASSTGLAGGEDTGELFF
.	TRBJ2-4	TRBV5-4	.	TGTGCCAGCAGTCGCGCAGGGGAAAACATTCAGTACTTC	CASSRAGENIQYF
.	TRBJ1-1	TRBV14	.	TGTGCCAGCAGCCAAAGGAGTGAAGCTTTCTTT	CASSQRSEAFF
.	TRBJ2-7	TRBV28	.	TGTGCCAGCAGTTCGACTCCCTACGAGCAGTACTTC	CASSSTPYEQYF
TRBD2	TRBJ2-5	TRBV5-1	.	TGCGCCAGCAGCCGGGGGACTAGCGGTCAAGAGACCCAGTACTTC	CASSRGTSGQETQYF
TRBD1	TRBJ2-3	TRBV20-1	.	TGCAGTGCTCGGACAGGGGGAACGCAGTATTTT	CSARTGGTQYF
.	TRBJ1-3	TRBV18	.	TGTGCCAGCTCACCAGCAGGGATCGGAAACACCATATATTTT	CASSPAGIGNTIYF
.	TRBJ1-5	TRBV30	.	TGTGCCTGGGATGGACAGAAGAATCAGCCCCAGCATTTT	CAWDGQKNQPQHF